This T cell receptor beta chain was sequenced during a study of blood T cell repertoires in COVID-19. Germline values: CDR1 SGHRS, CDR2 YFSETQ. The CDR3 length is 16 residues. Trimming at V came to 4 bases and at J to 5 bases, leaving 12 bases not matched to a gene. Only one count was recorded for this clone. TCRdb's copy holds only in-frame clones and misses some; the assay was immunoSEQ multiplex PCR. The table lists roughly 380,000 clones, more than 75% of them singletons. The sequenced sample was PBMCs or T cells enriched from blood (not recorded which). This TCR was sampled from a woman in her thirties who had recovered from COVID-19. J is TRBJ2-3 and V is TRBV5-1; 8 bases map to TRBD2. The CDR3 nucleotides read TGCGCCAGCAGCCCTGGCCCTAGCGGGTCGGGAGATACGCAGTATTTT. Amino acid sequence: CASSPGPSGSGDTQYF.